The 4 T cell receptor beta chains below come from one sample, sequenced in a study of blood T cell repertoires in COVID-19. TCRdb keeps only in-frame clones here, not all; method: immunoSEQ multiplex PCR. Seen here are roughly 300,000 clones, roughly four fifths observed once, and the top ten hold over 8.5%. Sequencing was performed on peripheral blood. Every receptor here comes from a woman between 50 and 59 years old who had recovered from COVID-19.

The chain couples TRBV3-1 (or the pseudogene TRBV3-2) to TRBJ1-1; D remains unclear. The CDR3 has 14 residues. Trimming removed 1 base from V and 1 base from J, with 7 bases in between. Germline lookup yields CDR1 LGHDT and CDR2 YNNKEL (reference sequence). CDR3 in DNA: TGTGCCAGCAGCCAAGGGGCCACGAACACTGAAGCTTTCTTT. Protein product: CASSQGATNTEAFF.

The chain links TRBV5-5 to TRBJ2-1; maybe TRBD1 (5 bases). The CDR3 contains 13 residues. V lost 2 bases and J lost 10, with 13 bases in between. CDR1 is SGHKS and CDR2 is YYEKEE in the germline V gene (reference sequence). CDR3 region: CASSFGVQGEQFF. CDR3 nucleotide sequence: TGTGCCAGCAGCTTTGGGGTCCAGGGCGAGCAGTTCTTC.

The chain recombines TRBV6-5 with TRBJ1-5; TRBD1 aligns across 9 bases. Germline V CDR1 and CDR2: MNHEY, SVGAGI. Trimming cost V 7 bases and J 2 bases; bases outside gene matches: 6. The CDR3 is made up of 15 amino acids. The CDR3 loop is CASIGQGYGNQPQHF. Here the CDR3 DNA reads TGTGCCAGCATCGGACAGGGGTATGGCAATCAGCCCCAGCATTTT.

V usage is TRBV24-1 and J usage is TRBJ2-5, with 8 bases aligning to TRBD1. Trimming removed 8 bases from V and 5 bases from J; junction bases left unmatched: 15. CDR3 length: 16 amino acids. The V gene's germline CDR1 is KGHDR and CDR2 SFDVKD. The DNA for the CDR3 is TGTGCCACCATTCGTAAAGGGGCAGGGGGCCAGGAGACCCAGTACTTC. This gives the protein CATIRKGAGGQETQYF.